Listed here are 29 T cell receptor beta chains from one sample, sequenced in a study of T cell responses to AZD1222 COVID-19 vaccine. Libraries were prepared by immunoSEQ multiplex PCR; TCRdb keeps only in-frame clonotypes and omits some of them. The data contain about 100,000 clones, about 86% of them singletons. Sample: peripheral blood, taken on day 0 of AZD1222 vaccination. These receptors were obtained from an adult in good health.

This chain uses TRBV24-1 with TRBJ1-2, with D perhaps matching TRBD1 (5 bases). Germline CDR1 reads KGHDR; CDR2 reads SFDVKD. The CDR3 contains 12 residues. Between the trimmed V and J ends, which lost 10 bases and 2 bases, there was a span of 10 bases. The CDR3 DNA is TGTGCCACGAGCCCAGGGAACTATGGCTACACCTTC. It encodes CATSPGNYGYTF.

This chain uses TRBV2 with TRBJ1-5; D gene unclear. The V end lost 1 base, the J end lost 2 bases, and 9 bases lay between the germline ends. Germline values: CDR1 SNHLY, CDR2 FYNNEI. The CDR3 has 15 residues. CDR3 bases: TGTGCCAGCAGTGAAGTAAGCGGGGGCAATCAGCCCCAGCATTTT. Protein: CASSEVSGGNQPQHF.

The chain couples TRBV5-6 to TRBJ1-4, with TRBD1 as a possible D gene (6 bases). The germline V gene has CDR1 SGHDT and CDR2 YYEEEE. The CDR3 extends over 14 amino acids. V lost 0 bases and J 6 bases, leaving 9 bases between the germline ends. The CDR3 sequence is CASSLGRGYEKLFF. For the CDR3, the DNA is TGTGCCAGCAGCTTGGGCAGGGGATATGAAAAACTGTTTTTT.

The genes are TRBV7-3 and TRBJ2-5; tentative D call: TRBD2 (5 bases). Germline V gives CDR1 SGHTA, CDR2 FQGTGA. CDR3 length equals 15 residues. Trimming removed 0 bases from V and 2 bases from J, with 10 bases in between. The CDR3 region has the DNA TGTGCCAGCAGCTTAACCGGGGAACCTCAAGAGACCCAGTACTTC. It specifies CASSLTGEPQETQYF.

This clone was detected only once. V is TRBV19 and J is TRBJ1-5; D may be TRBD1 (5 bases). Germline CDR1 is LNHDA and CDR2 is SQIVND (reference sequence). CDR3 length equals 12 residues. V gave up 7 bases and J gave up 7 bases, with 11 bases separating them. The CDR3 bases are TGTGCCAGTACGACCTCAGGGCAGCCCCAGCATTTT. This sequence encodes CASTTSGQPQHF.

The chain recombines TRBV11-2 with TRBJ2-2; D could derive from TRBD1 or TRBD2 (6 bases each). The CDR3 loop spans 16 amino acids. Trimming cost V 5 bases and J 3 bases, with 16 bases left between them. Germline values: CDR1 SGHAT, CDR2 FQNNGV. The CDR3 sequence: CASSRTGTPDTGELFF. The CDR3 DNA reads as TGTGCCAGCAGCAGAACAGGGACTCCAGACACCGGGGAGCTGTTTTTT.

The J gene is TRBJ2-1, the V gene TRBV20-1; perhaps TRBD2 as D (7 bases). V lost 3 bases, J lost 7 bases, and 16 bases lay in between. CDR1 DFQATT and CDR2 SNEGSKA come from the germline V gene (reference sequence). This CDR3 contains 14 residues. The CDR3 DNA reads TGCAGTGCTAGTAGGGGGGGCCCCTTTAATGAGCAGTTCTTC. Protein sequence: CSASRGGPFNEQFF.

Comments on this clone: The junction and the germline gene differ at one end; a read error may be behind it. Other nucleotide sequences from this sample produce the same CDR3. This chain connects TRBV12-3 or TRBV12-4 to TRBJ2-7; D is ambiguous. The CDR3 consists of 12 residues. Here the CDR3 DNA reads TGTGCCAGCAGTTTTCACGGCTACGAGCAATACTTC. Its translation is CASSFHGYEQYF.

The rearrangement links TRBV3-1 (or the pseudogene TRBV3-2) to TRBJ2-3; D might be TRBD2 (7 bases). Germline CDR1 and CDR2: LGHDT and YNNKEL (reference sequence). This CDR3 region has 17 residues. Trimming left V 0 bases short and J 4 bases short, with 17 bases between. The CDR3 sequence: CASSQDQGGVRADTQYF. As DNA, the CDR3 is TGTGCCAGCAGCCAAGATCAAGGGGGGGTAAGGGCAGATACGCAGTATTTT.

CDR3 bases: TGTGCCAGCAAGACAGCGATCAATCAGCCCCAGCATTTT. This translates into CASKTAINQPQHF. V and J are TRBV6-5 and TRBJ1-5; perhaps TRBD1 as D (5 bases). V was cut by 7 bases and J by 3 bases, with 10 bases left in between. The CDR3 extends over 13 amino acids. Germline assignment: CDR1 MNHEY and CDR2 SVGAGI.

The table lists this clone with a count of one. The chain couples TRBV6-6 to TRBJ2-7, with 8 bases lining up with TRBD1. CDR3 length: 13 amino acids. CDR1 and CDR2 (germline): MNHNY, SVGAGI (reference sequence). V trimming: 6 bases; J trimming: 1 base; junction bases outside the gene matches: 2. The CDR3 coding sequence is TGTGCCAGCAGCAGACAGGGGTCCTACGAGCAGTACTTC. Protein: CASSRQGSYEQYF.

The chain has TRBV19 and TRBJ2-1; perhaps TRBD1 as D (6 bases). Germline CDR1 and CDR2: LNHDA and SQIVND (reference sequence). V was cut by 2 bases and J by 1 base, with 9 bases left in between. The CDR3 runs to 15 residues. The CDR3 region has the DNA TGTGCCAGTAGTATATTGACAGGTTCCTACAATGAGCAGTTCTTC. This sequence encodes CASSILTGSYNEQFF.

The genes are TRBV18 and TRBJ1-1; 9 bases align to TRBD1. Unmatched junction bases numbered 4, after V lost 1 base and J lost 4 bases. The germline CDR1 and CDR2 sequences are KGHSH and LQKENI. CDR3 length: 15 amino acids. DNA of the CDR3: TGTGCCAGCTCACCACAGACAGGGGGTGGCACTGAAGCTTTCTTT. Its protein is CASSPQTGGGTEAFF.

The CDR3 here is CASSPLQREGADTQYF. The CDR3 nucleotides are TGTGCCAGCTCACCCCTGCAGCGGGAGGGTGCAGATACGCAGTATTTT. The J gene is TRBJ2-3, the V gene TRBV18; 10 nucleotides line up with TRBD2. The CDR3 length is 16 residues. V was pared by 3 bases and J by 4 bases, with 7 bases of the junction left unmatched. In germline, CDR1 is KGHSH, CDR2 LQKENI.

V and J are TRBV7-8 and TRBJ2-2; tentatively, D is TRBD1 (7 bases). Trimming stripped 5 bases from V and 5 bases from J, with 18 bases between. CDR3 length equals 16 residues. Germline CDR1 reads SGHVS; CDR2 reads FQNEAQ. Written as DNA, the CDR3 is TGTGCCAGCAGCCCGGAGGGGGCACGGGGAACCGGGGAGCTGTTTTTT. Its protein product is CASSPEGARGTGELFF.

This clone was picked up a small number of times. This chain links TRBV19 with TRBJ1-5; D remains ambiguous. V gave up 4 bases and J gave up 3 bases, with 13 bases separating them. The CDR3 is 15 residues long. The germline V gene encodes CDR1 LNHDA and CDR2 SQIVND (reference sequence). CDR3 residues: CASSNFEQYNQPQHF. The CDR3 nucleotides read TGTGCCAGTAGTAATTTCGAACAGTACAATCAGCCCCAGCATTTT.

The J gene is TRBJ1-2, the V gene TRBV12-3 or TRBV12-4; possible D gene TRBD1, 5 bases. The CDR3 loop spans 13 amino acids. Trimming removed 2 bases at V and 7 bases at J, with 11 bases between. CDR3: CASSLWQGSGYTF. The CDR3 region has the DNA TGTGCCAGCAGTTTATGGCAGGGTTCTGGCTACACCTTC.

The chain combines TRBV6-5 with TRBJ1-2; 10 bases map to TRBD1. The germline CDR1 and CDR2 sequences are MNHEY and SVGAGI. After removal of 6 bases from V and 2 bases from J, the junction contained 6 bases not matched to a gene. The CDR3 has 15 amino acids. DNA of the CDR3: TGTGCCAGCAGCAGACAGGGGGCCAAGAACTATGGCTACACCTTC. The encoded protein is CASSRQGAKNYGYTF.

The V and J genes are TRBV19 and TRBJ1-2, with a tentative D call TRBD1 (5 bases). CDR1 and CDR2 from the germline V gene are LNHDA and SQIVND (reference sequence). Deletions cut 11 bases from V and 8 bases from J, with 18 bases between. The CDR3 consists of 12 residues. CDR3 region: CAYTGTPGGYTF. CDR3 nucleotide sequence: TGTGCCTATACCGGGACTCCTGGGGGCTACACCTTC.

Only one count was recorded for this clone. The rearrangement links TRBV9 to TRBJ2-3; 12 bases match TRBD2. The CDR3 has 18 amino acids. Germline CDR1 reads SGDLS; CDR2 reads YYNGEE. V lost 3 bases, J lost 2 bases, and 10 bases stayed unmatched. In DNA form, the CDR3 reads TGTGCCAGCAGCGCTACTAGCGGGGGGCGTTTCACCACAGATACGCAGTATTTT. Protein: CASSATSGGRFTTDTQYF.

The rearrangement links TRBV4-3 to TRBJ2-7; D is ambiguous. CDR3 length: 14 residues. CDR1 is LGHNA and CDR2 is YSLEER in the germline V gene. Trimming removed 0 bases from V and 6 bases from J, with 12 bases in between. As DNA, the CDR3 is TGCGCCAGCAGCCAAGATCTAGGGTCTGGCGAGCAGTACTTC. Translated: CASSQDLGSGEQYF.

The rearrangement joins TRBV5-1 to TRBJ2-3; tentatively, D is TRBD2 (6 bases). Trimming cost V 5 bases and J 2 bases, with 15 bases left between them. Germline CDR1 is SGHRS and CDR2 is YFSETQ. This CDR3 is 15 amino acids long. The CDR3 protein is CASRELLAFTDTQYF. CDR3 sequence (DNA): TGCGCCAGCAGAGAGTTACTAGCTTTCACAGATACGCAGTATTTT.

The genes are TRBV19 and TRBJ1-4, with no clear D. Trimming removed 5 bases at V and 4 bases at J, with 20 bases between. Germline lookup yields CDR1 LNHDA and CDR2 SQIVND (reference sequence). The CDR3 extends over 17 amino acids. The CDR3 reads CASSREGTAFVNEKLFF. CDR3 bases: TGTGCCAGTAGTCGAGAGGGTACAGCGTTTGTTAATGAAAAACTGTTTTTT.

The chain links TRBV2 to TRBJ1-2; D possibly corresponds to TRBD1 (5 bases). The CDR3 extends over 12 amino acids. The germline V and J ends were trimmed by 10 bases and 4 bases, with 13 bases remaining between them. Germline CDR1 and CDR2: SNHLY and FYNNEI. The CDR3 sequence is CATRGLTYGYTF. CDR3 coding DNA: TGTGCCACCCGGGGACTTACCTATGGCTACACCTTC.

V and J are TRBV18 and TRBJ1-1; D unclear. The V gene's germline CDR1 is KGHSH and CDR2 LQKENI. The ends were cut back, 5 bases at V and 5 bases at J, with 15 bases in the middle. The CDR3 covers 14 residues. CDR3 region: CASSASGIGTEAFF. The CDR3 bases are TGTGCCAGCTCAGCCTCGGGGATAGGGACTGAAGCTTTCTTT.

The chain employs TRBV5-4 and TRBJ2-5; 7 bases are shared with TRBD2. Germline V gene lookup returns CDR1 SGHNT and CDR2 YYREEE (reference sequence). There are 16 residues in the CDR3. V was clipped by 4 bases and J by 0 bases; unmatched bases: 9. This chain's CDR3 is CASSPRLGGDQETQYF. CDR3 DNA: TGTGCCAGCAGCCCCCGACTTGGGGGGGACCAAGAGACCCAGTACTTC.

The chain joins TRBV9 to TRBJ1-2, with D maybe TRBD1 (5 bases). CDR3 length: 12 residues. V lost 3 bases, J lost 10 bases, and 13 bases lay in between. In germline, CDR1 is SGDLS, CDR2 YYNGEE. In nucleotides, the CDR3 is TGTGCCAGCAGCGCCCGAGACAGCCTCTACACCTTC. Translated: CASSARDSLYTF.

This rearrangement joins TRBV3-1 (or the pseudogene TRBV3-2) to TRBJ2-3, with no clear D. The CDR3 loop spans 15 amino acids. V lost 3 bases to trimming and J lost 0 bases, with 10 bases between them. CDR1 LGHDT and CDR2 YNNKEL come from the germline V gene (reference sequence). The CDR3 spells CASSHQRTSTDTQYF. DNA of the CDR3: TGTGCCAGCAGCCACCAGCGAACTAGCACAGATACGCAGTATTTT.

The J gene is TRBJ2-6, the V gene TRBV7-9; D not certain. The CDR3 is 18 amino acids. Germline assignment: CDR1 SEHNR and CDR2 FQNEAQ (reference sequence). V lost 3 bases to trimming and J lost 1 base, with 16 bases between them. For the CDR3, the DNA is TGTGCCAGCAGCTTGGTGTTCGGGCCTATTTCTGGGGCCAACGTCCTGACTTTC. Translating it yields CASSLVFGPISGANVLTF.